This T cell receptor beta chain was found in a study of sequential checkpoint blockade in melanoma. Study context: Randomization was 1:1 between first-line nivolumab→ipilimumab and ipilimumab→nivolumab. After both sequences, patients received maintenance nivolumab.

On this clone itself: A read error may account for a junction end that differs from germline.

Data came from immunoSEQ multiplex PCR; TCRdb stores just in-frame clones and leaves some out. The table has 20,000 or so clones, just under 75% seen once. Treatment indicated: randomized to nivolumab then ipilimumab (arm A) or the reverse (arm B). None of the patients previously received DNA-damaging chemotherapy. PBMC sorting kept live CD3+CD8+ cells without CD19 or CD56. The sequencing used CD8+ T cells sorted from blood (inferred from file names), collected from a patient given nivolumab and ipilimumab in sequence. This TCR came from a human donor with melanoma.

The CDR3: CVSSSSGTHSNQPQHF. CDR3 bases: TGTGTCAGCAGTTCTTCCGGGACACACAGCAATCAGCCCCAGCATTTT. The rearrangement uses TRBV7-9 and TRBJ1-5, with D perhaps matching TRBD1 (6 bases). Germline V gives CDR1 SEHNR, CDR2 FQNEAQ (reference sequence). This CDR3 region has 16 residues.